This TCR beta chain appears in the sequencing data of a study of T cell responses to AZD1222 COVID-19 vaccine. The germline gives CDR1 SGHNT, CDR2 YYREEE (reference sequence). The CDR3 has 15 residues. V lost 3 bases and J lost 2, with 11 bases in between. This table comes from immunoSEQ multiplex PCR, and its TCRdb copy is limited to in-frame clones, with some not included. The sample carries 110,000 to 150,000 clones, approximately 83% recorded once. The specimen comprised peripheral blood, sampled on day 0 of AZD1222 vaccination. V usage is TRBV5-4 and J usage is TRBJ2-2; D remains unclear. The TCR sequence derives from an adult in good health. The CDR3 DNA reads as TGTGCCAGCAGCTCGGCCGGGCCAAACACCGGGGAGCTGTTTTTT. This sequence encodes CASSSAGPNTGELFF.